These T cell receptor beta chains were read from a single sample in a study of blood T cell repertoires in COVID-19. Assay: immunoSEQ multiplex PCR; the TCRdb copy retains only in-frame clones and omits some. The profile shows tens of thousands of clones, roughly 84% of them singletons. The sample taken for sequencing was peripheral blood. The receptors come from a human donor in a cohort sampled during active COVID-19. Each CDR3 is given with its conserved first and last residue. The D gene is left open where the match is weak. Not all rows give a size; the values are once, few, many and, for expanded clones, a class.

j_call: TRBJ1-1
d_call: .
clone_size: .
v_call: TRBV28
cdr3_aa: CASMGGPEAFF
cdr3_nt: TGTGCCAGCATGGGGGGTCCTGAAGCTTTCTTT

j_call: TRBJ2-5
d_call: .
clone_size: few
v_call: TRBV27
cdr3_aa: CASSTSYQETQYF
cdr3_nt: TGTGCCAGCAGTACATCGTACCAAGAGACCCAGTACTTC

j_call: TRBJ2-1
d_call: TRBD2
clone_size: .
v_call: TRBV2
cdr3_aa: CASSEALRERPYNEQFF
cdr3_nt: TGTGCCAGCAGTGAAGCGCTGCGGGAGAGACCCTACAATGAGCAGTTCTTC

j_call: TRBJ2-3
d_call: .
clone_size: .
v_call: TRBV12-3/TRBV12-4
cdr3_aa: CASSFRTDTQYF
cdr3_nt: TGTGCCAGCAGTTTCCGGACAGATACGCAGTATTTT

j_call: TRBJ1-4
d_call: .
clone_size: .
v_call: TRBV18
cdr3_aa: CASSLDRIATNEKLFF
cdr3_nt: TGTGCCAGCTCACTCGACAGGATTGCAACTAATGAAAAACTGTTTTTT

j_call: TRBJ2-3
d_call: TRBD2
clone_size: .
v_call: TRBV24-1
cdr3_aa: CATSDTLAGPTDTQYF
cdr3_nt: TGTGCCACCAGTGACACCCTAGCGGGACCCACAGATACGCAGTATTTT

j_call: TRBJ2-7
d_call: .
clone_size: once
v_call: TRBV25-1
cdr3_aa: CASSRSTSYEQYF
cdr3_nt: TGTGCCAGCAGTAGGAGCACCTCCTACGAGCAGTACTTC

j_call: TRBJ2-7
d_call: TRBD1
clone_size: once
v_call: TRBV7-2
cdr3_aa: CASSAGGSGYEQYF
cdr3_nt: TGTGCCAGCAGCGCAGGGGGCTCCGGGTACGAGCAGTACTTC

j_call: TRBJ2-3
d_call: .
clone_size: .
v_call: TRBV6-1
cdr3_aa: CASSELAGGAMGDTQYF
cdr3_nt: TGTGCCAGCAGTGAACTTGCTGGCGGGGCGATGGGAGATACGCAGTATTTT

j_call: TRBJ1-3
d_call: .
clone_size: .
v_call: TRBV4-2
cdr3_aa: CASSQDLTDSGNTIYF
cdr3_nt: TGTGCCAGCAGCCAAGATTTGACAGACTCTGGAAACACCATATATTTT

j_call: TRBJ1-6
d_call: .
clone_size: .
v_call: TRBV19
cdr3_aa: CASSIRPDIRGSPLHF
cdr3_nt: TGTGCCAGTAGTATCCGCCCCGACATTAGGGGATCACCCCTCCACTTT

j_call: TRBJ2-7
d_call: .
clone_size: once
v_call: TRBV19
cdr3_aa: CASSSGYEQYF
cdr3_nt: TGTGCCAGTAGTTCGGGCTACGAGCAGTACTTC

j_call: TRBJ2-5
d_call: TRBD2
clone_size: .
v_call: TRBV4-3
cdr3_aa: CASSQGLAVGETQYF
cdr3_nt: TGCGCCAGCAGCCAGGGACTAGCGGTGGGAGAGACCCAGTACTTC

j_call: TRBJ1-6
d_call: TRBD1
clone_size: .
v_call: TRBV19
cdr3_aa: CASRVTGGLSPLHF
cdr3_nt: TGTGCCAGTAGGGTGACAGGGGGTTTATCACCCCTCCACTTT

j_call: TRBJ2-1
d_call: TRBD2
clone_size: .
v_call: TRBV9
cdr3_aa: CASSFGLAGVGNEQFF
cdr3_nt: TGTGCCAGCAGCTTTGGACTAGCGGGGGTCGGGAATGAGCAGTTCTTC

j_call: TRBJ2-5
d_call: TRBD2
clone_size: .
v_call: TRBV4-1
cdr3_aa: CASSPKRGGRETQYF
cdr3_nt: TGCGCCAGCAGCCCAAAGCGGGGGGGCCGAGAGACCCAGTACTTC

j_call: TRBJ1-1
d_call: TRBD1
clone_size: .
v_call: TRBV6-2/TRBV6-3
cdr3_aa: CASIPLPGQGVVGNTEAFF
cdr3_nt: TGTGCCAGCATCCCACTCCCGGGACAGGGGGTCGTAGGGAACACTGAAGCTTTCTTT

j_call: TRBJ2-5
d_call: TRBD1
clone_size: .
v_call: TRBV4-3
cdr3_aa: CASSQMTGGGETQYF
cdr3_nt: TGCGCCAGCTCACAGATGACAGGGGGCGGAGAGACCCAGTACTTC

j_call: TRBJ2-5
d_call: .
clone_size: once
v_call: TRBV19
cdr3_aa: CASKSGSFQETQYF
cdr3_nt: TGTGCCAGTAAGTCCGGGAGCTTCCAAGAGACCCAGTACTTC

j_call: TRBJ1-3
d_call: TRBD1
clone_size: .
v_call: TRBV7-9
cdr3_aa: CASSSDRGNTIYF
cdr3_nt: TGTGCCAGCAGCTCGGACAGGGGAAACACCATATATTTT

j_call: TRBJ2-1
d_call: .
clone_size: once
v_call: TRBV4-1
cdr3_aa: CASSQTGSGYNEQFF
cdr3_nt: TGCGCCAGCAGCCAAACAGGGTCGGGGTACAATGAGCAGTTCTTC

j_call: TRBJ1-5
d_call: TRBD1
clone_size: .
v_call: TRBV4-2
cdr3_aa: CASSQEWGQINQPQHF
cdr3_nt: TGTGCCAGCAGCCAAGAGTGGGGACAGATCAATCAGCCCCAGCATTTT

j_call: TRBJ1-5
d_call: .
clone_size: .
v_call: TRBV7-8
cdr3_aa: CASSLRGGDQQPQHF
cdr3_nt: TGTGCCAGCAGCTTACGGGGGGGGGACCAACAGCCCCAGCATTTT

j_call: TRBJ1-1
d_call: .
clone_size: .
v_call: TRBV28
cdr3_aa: CASSLTEDTEAFF
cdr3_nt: TGTGCCAGCAGTTTAACGGAGGACACTGAAGCTTTCTTT

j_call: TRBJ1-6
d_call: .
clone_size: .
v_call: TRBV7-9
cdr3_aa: CASSLGGNSPLHF
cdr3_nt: TGTGCCAGCAGCCTCGGAGGTAATTCACCCCTCCACTTT

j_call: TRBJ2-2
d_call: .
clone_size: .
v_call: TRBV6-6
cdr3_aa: CASSYSQQGNTGELFF
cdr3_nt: TGTGCCAGCAGTTACTCGCAGCAGGGGAACACCGGGGAGCTGTTTTTT

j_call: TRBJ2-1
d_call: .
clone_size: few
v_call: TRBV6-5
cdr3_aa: CASSDKGEAYNEQFF
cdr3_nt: TGTGCCAGCAGCGACAAGGGAGAGGCTTACAATGAGCAGTTCTTC

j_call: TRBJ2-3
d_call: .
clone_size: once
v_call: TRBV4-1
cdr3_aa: CASSQVRDTQYF
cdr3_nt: TGCGCCAGCAGCCAAGTCCGAGATACGCAGTATTTT

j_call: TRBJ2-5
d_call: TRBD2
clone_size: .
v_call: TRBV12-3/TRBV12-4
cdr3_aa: CASWDYPLETQYF
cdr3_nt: TGTGCCAGCTGGGACTACCCATTGGAGACCCAGTACTTC

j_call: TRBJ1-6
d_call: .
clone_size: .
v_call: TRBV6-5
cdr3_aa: CASSYSGDNSPLHF
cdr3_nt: TGTGCCAGCAGTTATTCCGGGGATAATTCACCCCTCCACTTT

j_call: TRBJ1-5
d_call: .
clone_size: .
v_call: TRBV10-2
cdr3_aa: CASSESGTANQPQHF
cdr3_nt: TGCGCCAGCAGTGAGTCTGGAACAGCCAATCAGCCCCAGCATTTT

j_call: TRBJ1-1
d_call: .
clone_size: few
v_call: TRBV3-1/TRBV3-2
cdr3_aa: CASSQASPADMNTEAFF
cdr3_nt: TGTGCCAGCAGCCAAGCTTCACCGGCAGACATGAACACTGAAGCTTTCTTT

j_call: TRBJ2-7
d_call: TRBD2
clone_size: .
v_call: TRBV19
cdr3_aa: CASSIARDYRYEQYF
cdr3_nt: TGTGCCAGTAGTATAGCGAGGGACTACCGATACGAGCAGTACTTC

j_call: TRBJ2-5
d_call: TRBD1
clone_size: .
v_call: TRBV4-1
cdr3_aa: CASSPTGYKETQYF
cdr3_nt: TGCGCCAGCAGCCCGACAGGGTATAAGGAGACCCAGTACTTC

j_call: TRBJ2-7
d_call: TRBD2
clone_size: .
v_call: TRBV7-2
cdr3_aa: CASSSTSGSLSGQYF
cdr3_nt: TGTGCCAGCAGTTCGACTAGCGGGAGTTTGTCGGGGCAGTACTTC

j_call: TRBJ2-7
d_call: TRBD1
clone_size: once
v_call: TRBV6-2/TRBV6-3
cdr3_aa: CASSLIGGASYEQYF
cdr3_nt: TGTGCCAGCAGTTTAATAGGGGGCGCTTCGTACGAGCAGTACTTC

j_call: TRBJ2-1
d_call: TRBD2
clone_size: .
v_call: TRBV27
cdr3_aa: CASNTGTSGMDEQFF
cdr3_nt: TGTGCCAGCAATACCGGGACTAGCGGGATGGATGAGCAGTTCTTC

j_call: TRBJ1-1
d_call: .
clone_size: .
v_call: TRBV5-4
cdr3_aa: CASSSGLEAFF
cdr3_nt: TGTGCCAGCAGCTCGGGATTAGAAGCTTTCTTT

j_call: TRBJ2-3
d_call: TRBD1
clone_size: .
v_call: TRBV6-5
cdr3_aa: CASRRTGSMGDTQYF
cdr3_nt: TGTGCCAGCAGGCGGACAGGGAGCATGGGAGATACGCAGTATTTT

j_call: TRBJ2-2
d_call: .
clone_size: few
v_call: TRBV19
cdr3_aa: CASNPGLHGELFF
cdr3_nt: TGTGCCAGTAATCCGGGACTCCACGGGGAGCTGTTTTTT

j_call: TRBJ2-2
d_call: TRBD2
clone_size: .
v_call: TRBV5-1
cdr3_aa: CASSLAILAGSFNTGELFF
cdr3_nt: TGCGCCAGCAGCTTGGCGATCCTAGCGGGGTCCTTTAACACCGGGGAGCTGTTTTTT

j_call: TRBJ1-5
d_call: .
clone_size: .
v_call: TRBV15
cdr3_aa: CATSPRVGGLGNQPQHF
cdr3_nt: TGTGCCACCAGCCCCAGGGTGGGAGGTCTAGGCAATCAGCCCCAGCATTTT

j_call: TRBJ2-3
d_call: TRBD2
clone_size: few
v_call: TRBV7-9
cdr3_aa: CASSLASGRPDTQYF
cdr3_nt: TGTGCCAGCAGCTTAGCCAGCGGGAGACCAGATACGCAGTATTTT

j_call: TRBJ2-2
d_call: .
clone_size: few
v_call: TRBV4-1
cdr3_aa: CASSQDPSVGGELFF
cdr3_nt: TGCGCCAGCAGCCAAGATCCGAGTGTCGGCGGGGAGCTGTTTTTT

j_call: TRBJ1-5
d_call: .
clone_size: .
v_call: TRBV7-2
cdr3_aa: CASRAEAQPQHF
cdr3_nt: TGTGCCAGCAGGGCGGAGGCTCAGCCCCAGCATTTT

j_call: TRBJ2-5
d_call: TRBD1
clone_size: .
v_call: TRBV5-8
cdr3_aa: CASSLGTGKHETQYF
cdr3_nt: TGTGCCAGCAGTTTGGGGACAGGGAAACATGAGACCCAGTACTTC

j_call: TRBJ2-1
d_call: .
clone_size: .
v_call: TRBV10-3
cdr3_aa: CAISQQASRLSNEQFF
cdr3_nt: TGTGCCATCAGCCAGCAGGCGTCCCGGCTGAGTAATGAGCAGTTCTTC

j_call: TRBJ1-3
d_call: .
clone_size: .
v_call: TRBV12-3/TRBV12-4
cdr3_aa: CASSFGTGNTIYF
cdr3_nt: TGTGCCAGCAGCTTCGGGACTGGAAACACCATATATTTT

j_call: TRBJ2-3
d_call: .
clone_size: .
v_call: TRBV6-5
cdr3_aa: CASSHQGSSTDTQYF
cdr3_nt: TGTGCCAGCAGTCACCAGGGATCTAGCACAGATACGCAGTATTTT

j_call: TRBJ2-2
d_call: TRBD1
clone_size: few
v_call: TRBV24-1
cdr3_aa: CATSGPGTENTGELFF
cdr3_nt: TGTGCCACCAGTGGCCCCGGGACAGAGAACACCGGGGAGCTGTTTTTT

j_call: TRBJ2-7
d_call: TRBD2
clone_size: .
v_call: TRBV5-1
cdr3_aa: CASSSPGLAGGNYEQYF
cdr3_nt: TGCGCCAGCAGCTCCCCGGGACTAGCGGGGGGGAACTACGAGCAGTACTTC

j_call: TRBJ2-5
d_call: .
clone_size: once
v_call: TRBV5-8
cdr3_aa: CASSLPGGYETQYF
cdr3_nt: TGTGCCAGCAGCTTGCCAGGGGGGTATGAGACCCAGTACTTC

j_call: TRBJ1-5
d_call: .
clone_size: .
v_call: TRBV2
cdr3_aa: CASMRGEGQPQHF
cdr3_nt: TGTGCCAGCATGCGGGGGGAGGGTCAGCCCCAGCATTTT

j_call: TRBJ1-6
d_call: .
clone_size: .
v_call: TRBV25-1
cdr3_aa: CASSEGGNSPLHF
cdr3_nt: TGTGCCAGCAGTGAAGGGGGGAATTCACCCCTCCACTTT

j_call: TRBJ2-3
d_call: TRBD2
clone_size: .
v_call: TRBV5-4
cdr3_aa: CASSSRLAGGFTDTQYF
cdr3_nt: TGTGCCAGCAGCTCCCGATTAGCGGGAGGCTTCACAGATACGCAGTATTTT

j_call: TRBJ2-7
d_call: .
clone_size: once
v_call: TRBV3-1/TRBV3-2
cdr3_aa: CASSQVSAGTYEQYF
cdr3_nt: TGTGCCAGCAGCCAAGTCAGCGCGGGAACCTACGAGCAGTACTTC

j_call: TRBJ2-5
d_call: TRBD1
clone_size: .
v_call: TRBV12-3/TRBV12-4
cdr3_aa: CASSGQGETQYF
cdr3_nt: TGTGCCAGCAGTGGACAGGGAGAGACCCAGTACTTC

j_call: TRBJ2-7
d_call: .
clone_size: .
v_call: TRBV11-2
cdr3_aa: CASSLSRFPGHRTYEQYF
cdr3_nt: TGTGCCAGCAGCTTATCCCGCTTTCCGGGACACCGAACCTACGAGCAGTACTTC

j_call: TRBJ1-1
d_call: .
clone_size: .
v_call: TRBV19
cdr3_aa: CASANRALNTEAFF
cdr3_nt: TGTGCCAGTGCCAACAGAGCATTGAACACTGAAGCTTTCTTT

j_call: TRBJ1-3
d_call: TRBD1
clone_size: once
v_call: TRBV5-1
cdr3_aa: CASSLGPTGGRGNTIYF
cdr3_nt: TGCGCCAGCAGCTTGGGCCCTACAGGGGGCCGTGGAAACACCATATATTTT